The entry below describes one TCR beta chain. In its sample, this clone was seen once. Which antigen it targets is not known. No much larger clone is present one base from it, and per-base qualities are unavailable. TCRbeta CDR3 regions were amplified from genomic DNA by means of the immunoSEQ Assay, a bias-controlled multiplex PCR. Turning to the authors' computational methods: Nucleated cell counts per sample were estimated from amplification of reference gene primers within the assay. Sequence reads were collapsed and filtered to measure the absolute abundance of every unique TCRbeta CDR3 rearrangement. For each sample, productive Simpson clonality was calculated as the square root of Simpson's diversity index across productive rearrangements. This is the immuneACCESS table as TCRdb keeps it, with only in-frame sequences that have V and J called. A part of the clones is gone; compared with another copy, unresolved V genes explain less than half, and the rest is unexplained. Clonal size and the V and J genes are those of that table, whereas D and trimming came from the DNA. The sample table shows about 240,000 clones, and 85% to 90% are seen once. Under 6.5% of the sample is held by the ten biggest clonotypes.

Whole blood was collected in K2EDTA tubes by collaborating institutions according to the institutions' own protocols. For TCRbeta analysis, collaborators shipped samples in one of three forms: frozen whole blood, isolated PBMCs, or DNA extracted from either of those sample types. The data were taken from a study of blood T cell repertoires in COVID-19 (dated by TCRdb to the early 2020s). About the full investigation: Samples covering the acute and convalescent phases of COVID-19 were provided by collaborators in the United States, Italy and Spain. The prospective study material was composed of cDNA or gDNA derived from T cells, B-cell-depleted T cells, or PBMCs. Deeply sampled blood TCRbeta repertoires from subjects exposed to, actively infected with, or recovered from COVID-19 were included in the dataset. The repertoires were released in a freely available public database intended as a resource for research on the immune response to SARS-CoV-2. Samples came from the ongoing ImmuneRACE study (first 160 participants) plus 1,254 subjects from 6 global collaborators. The sample metadata nearly always contained a de-identified subject ID, COVID-19 status, age in years and sex. Where available, HLA class I and class II types were taken from metadata supplied by the sample provider and were not determined by assay-based typing.

Sequences MNHEY (CDR1) and SVGEGT (CDR2) are obtained from the germline V gene. The trim is 6 bases for V and 3 bases for J, with a gap of 16 bases between the germline ends. Reading from cysteine to phenylalanine, the CDR3 counts 15 amino acids. CDR3 DNA only is kept here, 45 bases in frame from base 1. General conclusions and limits of the study: The amount of clinical and demographic metadata varied by source and participant and was provided uncurated.

The specimen was peripheral blood. The clonotype comes from a man in his sixties with acute or convalescent COVID-19. The rearrangement joined TRBV6-2 or TRBV6-3 to TRBJ2-3; a tentative D call is TRBD2 (6 bases match). The CDR3 here reads CASSRLVSRTDTQYF. The sequenced DNA: TGTGCCAGCAGCAGACTAGTCAGCCGTACAGATACGCAGTATTTT.